The 24 T cell receptor beta chains below were found in one sample sequenced in a study of shared clonotypes between healthy human individuals. The naive CD8 fraction comprised CD45RO-negative cells positively selected for CCR7 and excluded terminally differentiated effector memory CD45RA+ cells. The table came from immunoSEQ multiplex PCR; TCRdb's copy has only in-frame clones and leaves some out. The table lists about 590,000 clones, over 95% of them singletons, with less than 0.13% in the top ten. Sequenced sample: naive CD8+ T cells sorted from blood. The receptors were sampled from a woman in her 30s in good health.

The chain couples TRBV11-2 to TRBJ2-1; maybe TRBD2 (6 bases). V was trimmed by 5 bases and J by 4 bases, leaving 24 bases between them. Germline CDR1 SGHAT, CDR2 FQNNGV. CDR3 length: 18 amino acids. The CDR3 DNA sequence: TGTGCCAGCAGCCTCATCAGGGAGGCCTCGAAAAATTACAATGAGCAGTTCTTC. Translation: CASSLIREASKNYNEQFF.

J is TRBJ2-7 and V is TRBV5-6, with 10 bases that match TRBD1. This CDR3 is built from 14 residues. Trimming removed 0 bases from V and 7 bases from J; junction bases left unmatched: 4. Germline CDR1 reads SGHDT; CDR2 reads YYEEEE. CDR3: CASSLGQGAVEQYF. In DNA, the CDR3 is TGTGCCAGCAGCTTGGGACAGGGGGCAGTGGAGCAGTACTTC.

This rearrangement joins TRBV11-2 to TRBJ2-3, with TRBD2 identical over 7 bases. This CDR3 has 15 residues. V lost 3 bases and J lost 5; bases outside the gene matches: 8. Looked up from germline, CDR1 is SGHAT and CDR2 is FQNNGV. CDR3 sequence reads: CASSFRGLGQDTQYF. The CDR3 DNA reads as TGTGCCAGCAGCTTCCGAGGACTAGGGCAAGATACGCAGTATTTT.

This chain uses TRBV15 with TRBJ1-4; the D gene is possibly TRBD1 (5 bases). This CDR3 region has 15 residues. Trimming removed 4 bases from V and 4 bases from J, with 13 bases in between. Germline loops: CDR1 LNHNV, CDR2 YYDKDF (reference sequence). In DNA, the CDR3 is TGTGCCACCAGCACCGAAGGGACGTTTAATGAAAAACTGTTTTTT. Amino acids: CATSTEGTFNEKLFF.

This clone was seen only once. The chain employs TRBV27 and TRBJ2-1; D not resolved. Germline-derived CDR1 and CDR2 are MNHEY and SMNVEV (reference sequence). CDR3 size: 15 residues. V was shortened by 3 bases and J by 0 bases, with 9 bases between the two germline ends. CDR3: CASSFSVNSYNEQFF. Written as DNA, the CDR3 is TGTGCCAGCAGTTTCAGCGTAAACTCCTACAATGAGCAGTTCTTC.

V and J are TRBV5-6 and TRBJ2-3; 7 nucleotides match TRBD2. The germline gives CDR1 SGHDT, CDR2 YYEEEE. After removal of 2 bases from V and 0 bases from J, the junction contained 3 bases not matched to a gene. CDR3 length equals 15 residues. The CDR3 coding sequence is TGTGCCAGCAGCTTTTTGCGGGAGAGCACAGATACGCAGTATTTT. Translation gives CASSFLRESTDTQYF.

The chain uses TRBV5-6 and TRBJ2-2, with 8 bases matching TRBD1. V lost 3 bases and J lost 7; bases outside the gene matches: 5. The germline V gene has CDR1 SGHDT and CDR2 YYEEEE. The CDR3 has 14 residues. CDR3 nucleotide sequence: TGTGCCAGCAGCTCTGGACAGGGCTACGGGGAGCTGTTTTTT. Protein: CASSSGQGYGELFF.

The rearrangement uses TRBV19 and TRBJ1-2; 10 bases are shared with TRBD1. Trimming took 3 bases from V and 6 from J; bases not matched to a gene: 1. The CDR3 is 13 amino acids. Looked up from germline, CDR1 is LNHDA and CDR2 is SQIVND (reference sequence). The CDR3 reads CASSIGTGDGYTF. CDR3 sequence (DNA): TGTGCCAGTAGTATTGGGACAGGGGATGGCTACACCTTC. Full variable domain (rest looked up from reference TRBV19 and TRBJ1-2): DGGITQSPKYLFRKEGQNVTLSCEQNLNHDAMYWYRQDPGQGLRLIYYSQIVNDFQKGDIAEGYSVSREKKESFPLTVTSAQKNPTAFYLCASSIGTGDGYTFGSGTRLTVV.

The CDR3 coding sequence is TGCGCCAGCAGCCAGGCGACAGGGTTCTCCTACGAGCAGTACTTC. It yields the protein CASSQATGFSYEQYF. The chain uses TRBV4-1 and TRBJ2-7; 7 nucleotides line up with TRBD1. Germline CDR1 reads MGHRA; CDR2 reads YSYEKL. The CDR3 length is 15 residues. Unmatched junction bases numbered 5, after V lost 3 bases and J lost 0 bases.

The chain carries TRBV29-1 and TRBJ1-3, with D perhaps TRBD1 (5 bases). Germline V lookup: CDR1 SQVTM, CDR2 ANQGSEA. Trimming shortened V by 3 bases and J by 3 bases, and 18 bases separated the two germline ends. This CDR3 spans 16 amino acids. The CDR3 loop reads CSVEGVAGVYGNTIYF. DNA of the CDR3: TGCAGCGTTGAGGGGGTTGCGGGGGTCTATGGAAACACCATATATTTT.

The rearrangement joins TRBV5-4 to TRBJ2-7; D is undetermined. Between the trimmed V and J ends, which lost 1 base and 4 bases, there was a span of 6 bases. The CDR3 runs 12 residues. Germline V gives CDR1 SGHNT, CDR2 YYREEE (reference sequence). CDR3 residues: CASSLFAYEQYF. The CDR3 region has the DNA TGTGCCAGCAGCTTGTTCGCGTACGAGCAGTACTTC.

This CDR3 reads CASSTGQPNTEAFF. Written as DNA, the CDR3 is TGTGCCAGCAGTACTGGACAGCCGAACACTGAAGCTTTCTTT. The J gene is TRBJ1-1, the V gene TRBV28, with D perhaps TRBD1 (6 bases). Germline CDR1 and CDR2: MDHEN and SYDVKM. The CDR3 runs to 14 residues. V lost 5 bases and J 1 base, leaving 11 bases between the germline ends. The full variable domain, its missing parts supplied by reference TRBV28 and TRBJ1-1, is DVKVTQSSRYLVKRTGEKVFLECVQDMDHENMFWYRQDPGLGLRLIYFSYDVKMKEKGDIPEGYSVSREKKERFSLILESASTNQTSMYLCASSTGQPNTEAFFGQGTRLTVV.

The genes are TRBV4-1 and TRBJ2-5; maybe TRBD1 (5 bases). Trimming took off 0 bases at V and 4 bases at J, with 12 bases between the two ends. The germline V gene encodes CDR1 MGHRA and CDR2 YSYEKL. CDR3 size: 15 residues. The CDR3 is CASSQDPRELETQYF. The DNA of the CDR3 is TGCGCCAGCAGCCAAGATCCCAGGGAATTAGAGACCCAGTACTTC.

The CDR3 here is CASSFHMVGPQHF. The CDR3 DNA reads as TGTGCCAGCAGTTTTCATATGGTAGGGCCCCAGCATTTT. This chain joins TRBV28 and TRBJ1-5, with D hard to call. Germline CDR1 MDHEN, CDR2 SYDVKM. CDR3 length: 13 amino acids. The V end lost 3 bases, the J end lost 9 bases, and 12 bases lay between the germline ends.

Notes on this clone: Other DNA sequences in the sample encode the same CDR3. The genes are TRBV5-6 and TRBJ2-1, with D unclear. The V end lost 1 base, the J end lost 7 bases, and 6 bases lay between the germline ends. CDR1 and CDR2 from the germline V gene are SGHDT and YYEEEE. CDR3 length: 12 amino acids. The DNA of the CDR3 is TGTGCCAGCAGCTTGTCGAGGAATGAGCAGTTCTTC. Encoded protein: CASSLSRNEQFF.

The rearrangement uses TRBV6-1 and TRBJ2-7, with TRBD2 identical over 11 bases. The trim removed 2 bases at V and 4 bases at J, leaving 13 bases unmatched. The CDR3 has 18 amino acids. Germline V gene data show CDR1 as MNHNS and CDR2 as SASEGT. As DNA, the CDR3 is TGTGCCAGCAGTGAATCGGCTAGCGGGAGGTCAGGGTTTTACGAGCAGTACTTC. Its translation: CASSESASGRSGFYEQYF.

This clone was seen once. The V gene is TRBV29-1, the J gene TRBJ2-1, with 9 bases that match TRBD1. With 2 bases clipped from V and 4 bases from J, the junction kept 12 bases outside the gene matches. Germline-derived CDR1 and CDR2 are SQVTM and ANQGSEA. This CDR3 has 17 residues. Here the CDR3 reads CSVESQGTGHEYNEQFF. CDR3 nucleotides: TGCAGCGTTGAATCCCAAGGGACAGGGCACGAGTACAATGAGCAGTTCTTC.

This chain links TRBV6-5 with TRBJ2-2; TRBD1 matches 9 bases. Looked up from germline, CDR1 is MNHEY and CDR2 is SVGAGI. The V and J ends lost 6 bases and 4 bases, in that order; junction bases with no gene match: 3. The length of the CDR3 is 14 residues. The CDR3 DNA follows: TGTGCCAGCAGAGACAGGGGGGGCACCGGGGAGCTGTTTTTT. Translating it yields CASRDRGGTGELFF.

This clone was counted once. CDR3 residues: CASSRGTRVNEQFF. Here the CDR3 DNA reads TGTGCCAGCAGCCGAGGGACCAGGGTCAATGAGCAGTTCTTC. The rearrangement joins TRBV13 to TRBJ2-1; D could derive from TRBD1 or TRBD2 (5 bases each). The germline V gene encodes CDR1 PRHDT and CDR2 FYEKMQ (reference sequence). V was clipped by 5 bases and J by 6 bases, with 14 bases between them. There are 14 residues in the CDR3.

The chain employs TRBV5-1 and TRBJ2-3; D gene uncertain. V shed 0 bases and J shed 2 bases, with 7 bases lying between them. The CDR3 loop spans 14 amino acids. CDR1 SGHRS and CDR2 YFSETQ come from the germline V gene. This CDR3 reads CASSLESFTDTQYF. DNA for the CDR3: TGCGCCAGCAGCTTGGAGTCCTTCACAGATACGCAGTATTTT.

J is TRBJ1-2 and V is TRBV28; tentative D call: TRBD1 (5 bases). From germline, CDR1 is MDHEN and CDR2 SYDVKM. The CDR3 extends over 15 amino acids. V dropped 1 base and J dropped 2 bases, with 11 bases sitting between them. This chain's CDR3 is CASSLSQGPNYGYTF. CDR3 in DNA: TGTGCCAGCAGTTTATCTCAGGGCCCCAACTATGGCTACACCTTC.

The chain's CDR3 is CASTRGQGHEQYF. The CDR3 nucleotides read TGTGCCAGTACTCGGGGACAGGGGCACGAGCAGTACTTC. The J gene is TRBJ2-7, the V gene TRBV19; 10 nucleotides align to TRBD1. The CDR3 extends over 13 amino acids. The germline gives CDR1 LNHDA, CDR2 SQIVND (reference sequence). V lost 7 bases, J lost 5 bases, and 5 bases stayed unmatched.

The chain recombines TRBV28 with TRBJ2-2, with a possible D match to TRBD1 (5 bases). V lost 5 bases and J lost 5, with 12 bases in between. Germline CDR1 MDHEN, CDR2 SYDVKM. The CDR3 covers 14 residues. CDR3 protein: CASSTLGETGELFF. CDR3 coding DNA: TGTGCCAGCAGTACGTTAGGGGAAACCGGGGAGCTGTTTTTT.

This chain connects TRBV4-1 to TRBJ2-3, with D perhaps given as TRBD1 or TRBD2 (5 bases each). V was cut by 0 bases and J by 0 bases, with 10 bases left in between. In germline, CDR1 is MGHRA, CDR2 YSYEKL. CDR3 length equals 16 residues. The CDR3 DNA follows: TGCGCCAGCAGCCAAGAGGGGACCCCTAGCACAGATACGCAGTATTTT. It yields the protein CASSQEGTPSTDTQYF.